The rows below give T cell receptor beta chains drawn from one sample of a study of shared clonotypes between healthy human individuals. This table comes from immunoSEQ multiplex PCR, and its TCRdb copy is limited to in-frame clones, with some not included. This repertoire shows 650,000 to 750,000 clones, 72% found once; its top ten account for about 1.8%. The material sequenced was memory CD4+ T cells sorted from blood. The receptors were sampled from a woman aged 25 to 45 in good health. Each CDR3 is given without its conserved first and last residue. A D gene is named only where the DNA matches it firmly.

d_gene,v_gene,CDR3aa
NA,TRBV6-5,ASSYSSGGVYEQY
TRBD2,TRBV11-3,ASSSGLAGNEQF
NA,TRBV7-2,ASSPQRDTEAF
TRBD1,TRBV7-2,ASSLSQGDYGYT
TRBD1,TRBV6-5,ASRQQGQTSQY
NA,TRBV7-6,ASSLKQGGTGELF
TRBD1,TRBV23-1,ASSPRQGCNQPQH
TRBD2,TRBV19,ASSTAREGTGELF
TRBD1,TRBV18,ASSPGQALWGYGYT
NA,TRBV5-6,ASSLYGGTSSYEQY
NA,TRBV2,ATTRGIDEKLF
NA,TRBV19,ASSPTSPNTEAF
TRBD2,TRBV30,AWAPGGVGNIQY
NA,TRBV5-1,ASSLAESYNEQF
NA,TRBV11-2,ASSQSPSSYNEQF
NA,TRBV27,ASSLLGTKNIQY
NA,TRBV7-2,ASSLEGVMNTEAF
TRBD1,TRBV28,ASSLADRAIRYEQY
NA,TRBV30,AWSEGNSGNTIY
NA,TRBV11-2,ASSPNARGGRNEAF
NA,TRBV5-1,ASSQGNSYEQY
TRBD2,TRBV6-1,ASSEKGRLAVTYEQY
NA,TRBV5-1,ASRGGNTGELF
NA,TRBV18,ASSLQSYEQY
NA,TRBV20-1,SAGAGNTIY
TRBD2,TRBV7-8,ASSLLIAGGFRSSYNEQF
NA,TRBV28,ASKLTTSYNEQF
NA,TRBV11-2,ASSWELAANTGELF
NA,TRBV6-1,ASSASQARITGELF
TRBD1,TRBV19,ASSPRPRQGVYEQY
NA,TRBV5-1,ASSLVSSGAYEQY
NA,TRBV27,ASSSDRNGGNYGYT
NA,TRBV9,ASSLDGINEKLF
NA,TRBV2,ASDTGAGANVLT
TRBD1,TRBV7-6,ASSLRQGGETQY
NA,TRBV28,ASNRALGNTIY
TRBD2,TRBV30,AWSHPSWASGSGYNEQF
NA,TRBV18,ASSPPRASGIYEQY
NA,TRBV10-3,AITTDPGNTIY
TRBD1,TRBV6-1,ASRPYRGSYEQY
NA,TRBV6-4,ASNNCSYEQY
TRBD2,TRBV6-5,ASSYSGLAGDTQY
NA,TRBV5-1,ASSRTPGVGEKLF
NA,TRBV7-2,ASSQQGGLAKNIQY
NA,TRBV18,ASSPPLGQRYGYT
NA,TRBV28,ASRSSGAAYEQY
TRBD1,TRBV27,ASSPRTGGRNTEAF
TRBD2,TRBV4-2,ASSLGVAGVVTGELF
TRBD1,TRBV19,ASGSGTGYYGYT
TRBD1,TRBV28,ASDVTGSNSPLH
NA,TRBV5-1,ASSLEGYNNEQF
TRBD1,TRBV4-1,ASSQPRQGWYTGELF